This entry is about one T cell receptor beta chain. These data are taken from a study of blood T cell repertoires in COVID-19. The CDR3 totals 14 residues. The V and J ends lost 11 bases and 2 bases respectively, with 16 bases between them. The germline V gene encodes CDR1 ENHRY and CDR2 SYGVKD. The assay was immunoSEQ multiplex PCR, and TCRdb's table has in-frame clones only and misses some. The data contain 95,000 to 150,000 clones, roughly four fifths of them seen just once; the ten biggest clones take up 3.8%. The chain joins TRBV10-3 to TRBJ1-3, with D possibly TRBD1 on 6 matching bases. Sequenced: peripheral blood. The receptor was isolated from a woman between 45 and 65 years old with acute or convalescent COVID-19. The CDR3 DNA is TGTGCCGCGAGAGGGTCAGGGGCTGGAAACACCATATATTTT. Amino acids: CAARGSGAGNTIYF.